This is a list of T cell receptor beta chains from one sample in a study of cytomegalovirus exposure and HLA in healthy donors. Method: immunoSEQ multiplex PCR; TCRdb's copy keeps in-frame clones and lacks some. The data show under 200,000 clones, with around 77% seen just once and approximately 2.1% held by the top ten. The specimen sequenced was PBMCs. All receptors come from a man aged 25-40 years in good health and CMV-seronegative. CDR3s include the opening cysteine and the closing phenylalanine or tryptophan. The D gene is left open where the match is weak. Clone size is not always given. Where it is, it says once, few, many or a class for expanded clones.

v_call	j_call	clone_size	d_call	cdr3_aa	cdr3_nt
TRBV10-3	TRBJ2-3	-	-	CAISESISGPRVDTQYF	TGTGCCATCAGTGAGTCGATAAGCGGTCCTAGGGTGGATACGCAGTATTTT
TRBV6-1	TRBJ2-1	-	TRBD2	CASSVSGSVYNEQFF	TGTGCCAGCAGTGTTAGCGGGAGTGTCTACAATGAGCAGTTCTTC
TRBV28	TRBJ2-3	few	-	CASSRAGSIQDTQYF	TGTGCCAGCAGTCGTGCAGGTTCTATCCAGGATACGCAGTATTTT
TRBV9	TRBJ2-1	-	-	CASSVSGTDNEQFF	TGTGCCAGCAGCGTGTCGGGAACAGACAATGAGCAGTTCTTC
TRBV23-1	TRBJ2-6	-	-	CASSPSGTPSGANVLTF	TGCGCCAGCAGTCCTTCAGGGACACCCTCTGGGGCCAACGTCCTGACTTTC
TRBV27	TRBJ1-2	-	-	CASRIGLLYGYTF	TGTGCCAGCAGGATCGGGTTGCTCTATGGCTACACCTTC
TRBV4-1	TRBJ2-3	few	TRBD2	CASSHTSGSTDTQYF	TGCGCCAGCAGCCACACTAGCGGGAGTACAGATACGCAGTATTTT
TRBV5-4	TRBJ2-1	-	TRBD1	CASSLDRGPEQFF	TGTGCCAGCAGCTTGGACAGGGGGCCCGAGCAGTTCTTC
TRBV5-1	TRBJ1-1	-	-	CASSLGETNTEAFF	TGCGCCAGCAGCTTGGGGGAGACGAACACTGAAGCTTTCTTT
TRBV6-1	TRBJ2-3	once	-	CASSVSRATDTQYF	TGTGCCAGCAGTGTCAGCAGGGCAACAGATACGCAGTATTTT
TRBV7-9	TRBJ1-1	-	TRBD1	CASSLGAGGTGTEAFF	TGTGCCAGCAGCTTAGGTGCAGGGGGCACGGGCACTGAAGCTTTCTTT
TRBV11-2	TRBJ2-1	-	-	CASSLGETEQFF	TGTGCCAGCAGCTTAGGGGAGACTGAGCAGTTCTTC
TRBV4-1	TRBJ2-7	-	-	CASGRGGNSYEQYF	TGCGCCAGCGGAAGGGGGGGGAATTCCTACGAGCAGTACTTC
TRBV19	TRBJ2-1	-	TRBD2	CASSPRTSGILNEQFF	TGTGCCAGTAGTCCCCGGACTAGCGGGATATTGAATGAGCAGTTCTTC
TRBV5-1	TRBJ2-7	-	TRBD2	CASSFTSGIGYEQYF	TGCGCCAGCAGCTTTACTAGCGGTATCGGGTACGAGCAGTACTTC
TRBV19	TRBJ2-2	-	-	CASHRRGQTPNTGELFF	TGTGCCAGTCATAGGAGGGGGCAAACGCCGAACACCGGGGAGCTGTTTTTT